This T cell receptor (beta chain) was found in a study of T cell changes during pregnancy in multiple sclerosis. This clone was seen a single time. Only in-frame clones appear in the TCRdb table, and some are missing; sequencing was by immunoSEQ multiplex PCR. The data contain some 14,000 clones, roughly 83% of them singletons. Between the trimmed V and J ends, which lost 1 base and 1 base, there was a span of 8 bases. Per germline, CDR1 SGHTA and CDR2 FQGNSA. CDR3 length: 14 amino acids. The starting material was CD8+ T cells from peripheral blood mononuclear cells, obtained after pregnancy. The clonotype originates from a female donor in good health, enrolled as a control in a pregnancy study. J is TRBJ2-7 and V is TRBV7-2; maybe TRBD2 (5 bases). The chain's CDR3 is CASSLGSGSYEQYF. CDR3 bases: TGTGCCAGCAGCTTAGGTTCGGGGTCCTACGAGCAGTACTTC.